The 17 T cell receptor beta chains presented below share a single source sample, sequenced in a study of T-cell memory formation after mild COVID-19. Via MiXCR, TCRdb re-called the 5' RACE reads, giving one row per CDR3 protein. This sample has under 650,000 distinct CDR3 sequences; more than 15% occur once, and the top ten carry approximately 12%. The sample comprised PBMCs or a T cell subset sorted from them (not recorded which). The receptor source for this set is an adult woman who had mild COVID-19 (a few samples of this study predate the infection). Cell type and time point are not known.

The chain has TRBV10-3 and TRBJ2-7; D could derive from TRBD1 or TRBD2 (5 bases each). The CDR3 has 12 amino acids. Germline loops: CDR1 ENHRY, CDR2 SYGVKD. V lost 0 bases, J lost 6 bases, and 6 bases lay in between. The CDR3 DNA is TGTGCCATCAGTGAGTCCGGGACCGAGCAGTACTTC. Translation gives CAISESGTEQYF.

The chain carries TRBV24-1 and TRBJ2-3; 15 bases line up with TRBD2. The CDR3 contains 17 residues. Trimming at V came to 4 bases and at J to 8 bases, leaving 9 bases not matched to a gene. CDR1 and CDR2 (germline): KGHDR, SFDVKD. The CDR3 nucleotides are TGTGCCACCAGTGACCCCGGGACTAGCGGGAGGCCGGGTACGCAGTATTTT. As protein: CATSDPGTSGRPGTQYF.

This clonotype occurred many times. The chain has TRBV27 and TRBJ2-7; 8 bases match TRBD1. Trimming removed 5 bases from V and 3 bases from J; junction bases left unmatched: 3. Per germline, CDR1 MNHEY and CDR2 SMNVEV (reference sequence). The CDR3 consists of 13 residues. CDR3 sequence: CASSRTGYYEQYF. DNA of the CDR3: TGTGCCAGCAGTCGGACAGGGTACTACGAGCAGTACTTC.

The rearrangement joins TRBV5-6 to TRBJ2-5; possibly TRBD1 for D (6 bases). The CDR3 runs 15 residues. In germline, CDR1 is SGHDT, CDR2 YYEEEE. Trimming pared 0 bases from V and 7 bases from J, leaving 16 bases between. DNA of the CDR3: TGTGCCAGCAGCTTGGGGGGGCAGGTCGAAGGGACCCAGTACTTC. Translated, it gives CASSLGGQVEGTQYF.

Only a few counts were recorded for this clonotype. J is TRBJ1-3 and V is TRBV6-6; 7 bases match TRBD1. The germline gives CDR1 MNHNY, CDR2 SVGAGI (reference sequence). The CDR3 runs to 15 residues. V dropped 6 bases and J dropped 0; count of bases not matched to a gene: 5. In DNA form, the CDR3 reads TGTGCCAGCAGGCATGACAGGGCCTCTGGAAACACCATATATTTT. Translation gives CASRHDRASGNTIYF.

The chain carries TRBV4-2 and TRBJ1-4; D is perhaps TRBD1 (5 bases). In germline, CDR1 is LGHNA, CDR2 YNFKEQ. This CDR3 has 19 residues. Trimming removed 1 base at V and 4 bases at J, with 22 bases between. CDR3: CASSQAADIFGTGNEKLFF. CDR3 DNA sequence: TGTGCCAGCAGCCAAGCGGCGGATATCTTCGGGACGGGTAATGAAAAACTGTTTTTT.

The J gene is TRBJ2-7, the V gene TRBV12-3 or TRBV12-4; no reliable D call. The V end was cut by 5 bases, the J end by 6 bases, with 8 bases between. This CDR3 contains 11 residues. The CDR3 region has the DNA TGTGCCAGCAGTCACACTTCCGAGCAGTACTTC. This sequence encodes CASSHTSEQYF.

In its sample, this clonotype was seen a few times. The chain uses TRBV5-6 and TRBJ1-2, with 9 nucleotides matching TRBD1. CDR3 length equals 14 residues. V trimming: 2 bases; J trimming: 6 bases; junction bases outside the gene matches: 5. Germline V gene lookup returns CDR1 SGHDT and CDR2 YYEEEE. DNA of the CDR3: TGTGCCAGCAGCTTTGGGACAGGGCCGCATGGCTACACCTTC. Translation: CASSFGTGPHGYTF.

This clonotype was observed a handful of times. The J gene is TRBJ2-3, the V gene TRBV7-6; TRBD2 agrees at 10 bases. This CDR3 contains 19 residues. Per the germline V gene, CDR1 is SGHVS and CDR2 is FNYEAQ. V dropped 5 bases and J dropped 6; count of bases not matched to a gene: 20. Here the CDR3 reads CASSQMPSPGLAITDTQYF. The CDR3 region has the DNA TGTGCCAGCAGCCAAATGCCGTCCCCGGGACTAGCGATTACGGATACGCAGTATTTT.

This clonotype was found a few times. The genes are TRBV6-1 and TRBJ2-4; 15 positions agree with TRBD2. V gave up 5 bases and J gave up 6 bases; unmatched junction bases: 14. Germline V gene lookup returns CDR1 MNHNS and CDR2 SASEGT. The CDR3 has 19 amino acids. The CDR3 reads CASSLGQGTSGRSGNIQYF. CDR3 bases: TGTGCCAGCAGTCTAGGACAGGGGACTAGCGGGAGGAGCGGAAACATTCAGTACTTC.

This clonotype occurred a few times. The V gene is TRBV5-1, the J gene TRBJ2-2; 8 nucleotides line up with TRBD1. The CDR3 contains 15 residues. J lost 6 bases, V lost 3 bases, and 7 bases had no gene match. The germline V gene has CDR1 SGHRS and CDR2 YFSETQ. The CDR3: CASSSGDRFAGELFF. As DNA, the CDR3 is TGCGCCAGCAGCTCCGGGGACAGGTTTGCCGGGGAGCTGTTTTTT.

This clonotype was recorded a few times. The genes are TRBV28 and TRBJ2-6; D is undetermined. V lost 8 bases to trimming and J lost 4 bases, with 15 bases between them. Germline V gene sequence: CDR1 MDHEN, CDR2 SYDVKM. This CDR3 has 15 residues. The CDR3 region has the DNA TGTGCCAGCGCCGTCCCCTCCCAAGGGGCCAACGTCCTGACTTTC. Its translation is CASAVPSQGANVLTF.

V is TRBV13 and J is TRBJ2-1; TRBD2 agrees at 11 bases. After removal of 5 bases from V and 8 bases from J, the junction contained 8 bases not matched to a gene. CDR3 length: 15 amino acids. Per germline, CDR1 PRHDT and CDR2 FYEKMQ (reference sequence). Here the CDR3 reads CASSRRTSGRDEQFF. The CDR3 region has the DNA TGTGCCAGCAGCCGGCGGACTAGCGGGCGTGATGAGCAGTTCTTC.

The chain employs TRBV20-1 and TRBJ1-2; no firm D call. Germline V gene sequence: CDR1 DFQATT, CDR2 SNEGSKA (reference sequence). The V and J ends lost 5 bases and 0 bases respectively, with 7 bases between them. The CDR3 runs 12 residues. CDR3 DNA sequence: TGCAGTGCTCCGGGTCCTAACTATGGCTACACCTTC. Encoded protein: CSAPGPNYGYTF.

This chain joins TRBV18 and TRBJ2-7, with a weak D call TRBD2 (6 bases). The CDR3 is 17 amino acids. CDR1 is KGHSH, CDR2 LQKENI, per germline. Trimming took off 3 bases at V and 1 base at J, with 19 bases between the two ends. The CDR3 DNA is TGTGCCAGCTCACCTGCGGGGCGGATAGCTCGTTCCTACGAGCAGTACTTC. Translated: CASSPAGRIARSYEQYF.

This clonotype has a handful of counts. The chain joins TRBV2 to TRBJ2-7; TRBD1 matches at 7 bases. J gave up 4 bases and V 10 bases, and 19 bases lay outside the gene matches. Germline V gene data show CDR1 as SNHLY and CDR2 as FYNNEI. The CDR3 consists of 16 residues. The CDR3 loop reads CATHPTDRASLYEQYF. The DNA of the CDR3 is TGTGCCACCCATCCCACCGACAGGGCAAGCCTTTACGAGCAGTACTTC.

In this sample, this clonotype turned up a few times. The genes are TRBV5-1 and TRBJ2-1; 9 bases map to TRBD2. The CDR3 sequence is 14 residues long. Germline CDR1 and CDR2: SGHRS and YFSETQ. J was trimmed by 5 bases and V by 1 base; bases with no gene match: 1. CDR3 bases: TGCGCCAGCAGCTTGATAGCGGGAGACAATGAGCAGTTCTTC. Translated, it gives CASSLIAGDNEQFF. Drawing the rest from reference TRBV5-1 and TRBJ2-1, the complete variable domain is KAGVTQTPRYLIKTRGQQVTLSCSPISGHRSVSWYQQTPGQGLQFLFEYFSETQRNKGNFPGRFSGRQFSNSRSEMNVSTLELGDSALYLCASSLIAGDNEQFFGPGTRLTVL.